The 11 T cell receptor beta chains in this list originate from one sample, sequenced in a study of CD8 T cells in ankylosing spondylitis. TCRdb used MiXCR to reprocess the 5' RACE reads, holding one entry per CDR3 protein. The table has a few hundred thousand distinct CDR3 sequences, 18% seen once. Sequenced: blood, either unsorted or a sorted T cell fraction (not recorded which). These TCRs come from a male donor with ankylosing spondylitis or in good health (not recorded which).

This clonotype was detected only a few times. The chain recombines TRBV27 with TRBJ2-3, with D uncertain. The CDR3 totals 9 residues. Germline V CDR1 and CDR2: MNHEY, SMNVEV (reference sequence). CDR3 residues: CTCVNTQYF. Written as DNA, the CDR3 is TGTACCTGCGTAAATACGCAGTATTTT.

The table lists this clonotype with a few counts. V is TRBV27 and J is TRBJ2-7; no firm D call. Germline V gene sequence: CDR1 MNHEY, CDR2 SMNVEV (reference sequence). This CDR3 is 15 amino acids long. The V gene lost 5 bases and the J gene lost 5 bases, with 19 bases spanning the gap. The CDR3 reads CASSPGTVAGDEQYF. CDR3 in DNA: TGTGCCAGCAGTCCCGGCACAGTAGCCGGAGACGAGCAGTACTTC.

This sequence joins TRBV29-1 and TRBJ2-1; D ambiguous. Germline V CDR1 and CDR2: SQVTM, ANQGSEA. The CDR3 is 11 amino acids. V shed 0 bases and J shed 9 bases, with 6 bases lying between them. DNA for the CDR3: TGCAGCGTTGAAGATCTTAGTGAGCAGTTCTTC. Its protein product is CSVEDLSEQFF.

This clonotype was recorded many times. This rearrangement joins TRBV10-3 to TRBJ1-2; no clear D gene. Germline CDR1 reads ENHRY; CDR2 reads SYGVKD. The CDR3 spans 14 residues. Trimming removed 8 bases at V and 0 bases at J, with 13 bases between. CDR3 DNA: TGTGCCATCGGCGGGGAGTTCACTAACTATGGCTACACCTTC. This codes for CAIGGEFTNYGYTF.

The chain has TRBV4-1 and TRBJ2-7; D remains ambiguous. Looked up from germline, CDR1 is MGHRA and CDR2 is YSYEKL. The V gene lost 0 bases and the J gene lost 6 bases, with 12 bases spanning the gap. The CDR3 is made up of 14 amino acids. The CDR3 protein is CASSQDIEQPEQYF. The CDR3, as DNA: TGCGCCAGCAGCCAAGATATAGAACAACCCGAGCAGTACTTC.

The rearrangement links TRBV5-1 to TRBJ1-6, with a tentative D call TRBD1 (5 bases). Germline V gives CDR1 SGHRS, CDR2 YFSETQ. V was clipped by 0 bases and J by 0 bases, with 10 bases between them. The CDR3 has 17 residues. The CDR3 loop is CASSLDLGDSYNSPLHF. The CDR3 DNA reads TGCGCCAGCAGCTTGGATCTAGGGGACTCCTATAATTCACCCCTCCACTTT.

Here the CDR3 reads CASSQVAGQATGELFF. CDR3 DNA sequence: TGTGCCAGCAGCCAAGTGGCGGGACAGGCGACCGGGGAGCTGTTTTTT. The chain links TRBV3-1 to TRBJ2-2; TRBD1 matches 8 bases. There are 16 residues in the CDR3. V was pared by 1 base and J by 5 bases, with 6 bases of the junction left unmatched. CDR1 and CDR2 from the germline V gene are LGHDT and YNNKEL (reference sequence).

CDR3 sequence: CASSRGATMIGVGETQYF. The CDR3 DNA is TGTGCCAGCAGTCGTGGGGCTACGATGATCGGAGTGGGAGAGACCCAGTACTTC. The V call is TRBV6-1, the J call TRBJ2-5; perhaps TRBD1 as D (5 bases). The CDR3 length is 18 residues. The V and J ends lost 5 bases and 4 bases respectively, with 26 bases between them. CDR1 MNHNS and CDR2 SASEGT come from the germline V gene.

This clonotype was counted only a few times. The chain uses TRBV29-1 and TRBJ2-2; 8 bases are shared with TRBD2. This CDR3 comprises 14 residues. V shed 4 bases, J shed 5 bases, and the junction held 6 bases outside the gene matches. The germline V gene has CDR1 SQVTM and CDR2 ANQGSEA. The DNA of the CDR3 is TGCAGCGTTGTCGGGGGGGCTGGGACCGGGGAGCTGTTTTTT. Encoded protein: CSVVGGAGTGELFF.

The chain uses TRBV20-1 and TRBJ2-7; 7 bases line up with TRBD2. The CDR3 length is 15 residues. With V trimmed by 2 bases and J by 3 bases, 10 bases remained unmatched. Germline assignment: CDR1 DFQATT and CDR2 SNEGSKA (reference sequence). CDR3 in amino acids: CSARSLAGENYEQYF. The CDR3 DNA reads as TGCAGTGCTAGATCCCTCGCGGGAGAAAACTACGAGCAGTACTTC.

This clonotype showed up just a few times. The rearrangement uses TRBV21-1 and TRBJ1-4. TRBV21-1 is a documented pseudogene. The length of the CDR3 is 17 residues. The CDR3 here is CASSKRVIQRTEEKLFF. The CDR3 DNA reads TGTGCCAGCAGCAAAAGGGTTATACAGAGGACCGAAGAAAAACTGTTTTTT.